This TCR beta chain is drawn from a study of cytotoxic CD8 clonotypes in ibrutinib-treated CLL (dated by TCRdb to 2020 to 2023). About the study as a whole: The cohort was composed of 10 to 11 relapsed/refractory and around 15 treatment-naive patients; IGHV unmutated status was identified in 17 patients. Partial responses were observed in about 25 patients and complete responses in 2; after a median follow-up of 68 months, remission was maintained in 14 patients and progression was observed in about twelve. Response samples were obtained after a median of about 13 months of treatment, with a range of about 6 to 36 months. An average of approximately 260,000 productive templates and 94,082 productive rearrangements was obtained per sample. Of the roughly 90 people in the trial, some 28 had longitudinal samples available. Cryopreserved peripheral blood mononuclear cells were collected at three points: before therapy, at response, and at either sustained remission or disease progression. Patients were still on ibrutinib when every remission and progressive disease sample was collected. General conclusions and limits of the study: Baseline clonality exceeded that of age-matched healthy donors and correlated strongly with circulating CD8+ T-cell counts. Public clonotypes were rare and either shrank or stayed stable during treatment, and the rise in clonality at ibrutinib response reflected expansion of private clonotypes. At ibrutinib response clonality went up, during sustained remission it held steady, and at progression it dropped back toward baseline. Lymph node repertoires were not examined, and the timing of sampling was not matched between patients in sustained remission and those whose disease progressed.

The time point label here, explained by the study, means: approximately 2 years on ibrutinib. Around 2 micrograms of genomic DNA were extracted from cryopreserved PBMCs for TCR beta library preparation. Longitudinal blood samples from CLL patients receiving ibrutinib monotherapy were subjected to high-throughput TCR beta sequencing. Patients were enrolled in a phase 2 open-label single-center ibrutinib monotherapy trial. The CDR3 covers 15 residues, taking in both the cysteine and the phenylalanine. Only the CDR3 portion is preserved as DNA: 45 bases, with reading frame beginning at the first base. V was cut back by 5 bases and J by 4 bases, leaving a gap of 15 bases between them. CDR1 and CDR2, per the germline V gene, are SGHAT and FQNNGV. Concerning this clone itself: This clone's antigen is unknown. Within one base of it there is no much larger clone, and no base qualities were kept.

A MiSeq instrument was used for deep resolution sequencing, which targeted depths ranging from 1 in 1 million up to 1 in 200,000 T cells, with coverage averaging 10x for each clonotype. The immunoSEQ hsTCRB Kit was used to generate the TCR beta libraries. Processing in the source paper ran as follows. ImmunoSEQ Data Assistant and ImmunoSEQ Analyzer were used for data analysis, and V, D and J genes were assigned according to IMGT definitions. Clonality, with values ranging from 0 to 1, was calculated as one minus the normalized Shannon entropy of productive rearrangement frequencies. Only overrepresented clonotypes making up at least 0.05% of the repertoire of each patient were included in the public clonotype analysis. Some twelve age-matched healthy donor repertoires from immuneACCESS were used as controls for clonality. This is the immuneACCESS table as TCRdb keeps it, with only in-frame sequences that have V and J called. A part of the clones is gone; compared with another copy, unresolved V genes explain less than half, and the rest is unexplained. V, J and clone size are those of that table, while D and trimming were read from the DNA. The sample yields about 120,000 clones; approximately 58% were counted once. The biggest ten clones account for roughly 35% of the sample.

This TCR derives from a human donor with chronic lymphocytic leukemia. The rearranged segments are TRBV11-2 and TRBJ2-1; no D gene call is confident. The sequencing here drew on PBMCs, taken after 24 months of ibrutinib treatment. At the DNA level, the sequence is TGTGCCAGCAGCAGACTTAAGAAATGGTACAATGAGCAGTTCTTC. This sequence encodes CASSRLKKWYNEQFF.